Sequencing of this T cell receptor beta chain was carried out in a study of cytomegalovirus exposure and HLA in healthy donors. Findings of the study overall: The majority of TCR sequences were rare, yet some public TCRs appeared in many donors. TCR beta V- and J-gene trimming was later associated with a missense DCLRE1C variant. Productive rates of about 90% or about 30% were seen for most TCR beta V segments in an earlier analysis.

With regard to this clone: Its antigen remains unknown.

The PCR used 60 Vbeta and 13 Jbeta primers. The method was immunoSEQ multiplex PCR; TCRdb's version includes in-frame clones alone and lacks a portion of them. The repertoire holds some 120,000 clones, approximately 61% seen once, with 1.5% to 2% in the top ten. The sequencing sample was made of PBMCs. This receptor was identified in a man aged 30 to 45 in good health and CMV-seropositive.

The CDR3 spells CASSQGLGQGSYEQYF. The DNA for the CDR3 is TGCGCCAGCAGCCAAGGTTTGGGACAGGGATCCTACGAGCAGTACTTC. The rearrangement links TRBV4-3 to TRBJ2-7, with 9 bases lining up with TRBD1. The V gene end was trimmed by 1 base and the J gene end by 1 base; junction bases not matched to a gene: 5. This CDR3 contains 16 residues. CDR1 and CDR2 (germline): LGHNA, YSLEER.